The rows below give T cell receptor beta chains drawn from one sample of a study of T cell changes during pregnancy in multiple sclerosis. The data were produced by immunoSEQ multiplex PCR, yet TCRdb's version contains in-frame clones alone and is incomplete. Found here are 25,000 to 35,000 clones, 90% of them singletons; the top ten hold 0.44%. The material sequenced was CD4+ T cells from peripheral blood mononuclear cells, taken in the second trimester of pregnancy. The source is a female donor in good health, enrolled as a control in a pregnancy study. The CDR3 runs from the conserved cysteine through the conserved F or W.

>TRBJ2-6|TRBV5-1|16
CASSVYSSSGANVLTF
>TRBJ2-3|TRBV19|13
CASSLGLADTQYF
>TRBJ2-1|TRBV25-1|16
CASSVDRGFGYNEQFF
>TRBJ1-5|TRBV7-8|17
CASSLGTGYYSNQPQHF
>TRBJ1-6|TRBV28|16
CASRGDILPGNSPLHF
>TRBJ1-2|TRBV30|13
CAWKAGLGHGYTF
>TRBJ2-2|TRBV7-9|17
CASSTRTSGLNTGELFF
>TRBJ2-3|TRBV7-2|12
CASSFDINTQYF
>TRBJ2-2|TRBV4-2|16
CASSHEVAGGTGELFF
>TRBJ1-5|TRBV6-6|15
CASSPDREGNQPQHF
>TRBJ2-1|TRBV6-1|17
CASSEISRGTGLNEQFF
>TRBJ1-1|TRBV6-5|14
CASSPDGRGTEAFF
>TRBJ2-1|TRBV5-1|15
CASSLAPQSTNEQFF
>TRBJ2-7|TRBV13|13
CASSSGLGPEQYF
>TRBJ2-7|TRBV4-2|15
CASSQASGITYEQYF
>TRBJ2-7|TRBV5-1|13
CASRGTGSYEQYF
>TRBJ2-1|TRBV2|15
CASSEDSTSYNEQFF
>TRBJ2-1|TRBV5-6|18
CASSLARTSGTIYNEQFF
>TRBJ1-6|TRBV19|13
CATMDAGASPLHF
>TRBJ2-1|TRBV5-4|17
CASSLARVSPLDDEQFF
>TRBJ1-3|TRBV5-6|18
CASSYFGPGEVGRNTIYF
>TRBJ1-1|TRBV27|14
CASSPRGLYTEAFF
>TRBJ1-4|TRBV2|15
CASSVDRGDNEKLFF
>TRBJ1-1|TRBV6-5|12
CASSYSGAEAFF
>TRBJ1-4|TRBV18|14
CASSPGTGGEKLFF
>TRBJ1-2|TRBV5-6|13
CASSLSLNYGYTF
>TRBJ1-3|TRBV5-6|15
CASRAGKLSGNTIYF
>TRBJ1-2|TRBV27|14
CASRRQGAAIGYTF
>TRBJ2-3|TRBV10-3|14
CAISPPGGENTQYF
>TRBJ2-5|TRBV7-8|19
CASSPGGQEGLAGEETQYF
>TRBJ2-2|TRBV14|17
CASSRGLAGLQSGELFF